This T cell receptor beta chain was captured by sequencing in a study of human T cells and chemical hapten exposure. In the study overall: Patients having alopecia areata, totalis or universalis were mostly female.

Notes on this clonotype: Antigen unknown.

TCRdb reanalysed the RACE reads using MiXCR and keeps one entry per CDR3 protein. The sample carries 300,000 to 450,000 distinct CDR3 sequences, 4.8% recorded once. Germline V gene sequence: CDR1 SNHLY, CDR2 FYNNEI. The CDR3 contains 12 residues. V gave up 7 bases and J gave up 2 bases; unmatched junction bases: 1. Time point indicated: patch test 1, 2 weeks after DPC sensitization. The sample's treatment: therapeutic diphenylcyclopropenone sensitization with weekly scalp DPC. Study-wide findings and caveats: Positive correlation was observed between PT1 expanded TCR counts and patch test score.

Here the sequenced sample was whole blood, taken in connection with sensitization to the hapten diphenylcyclopropenone (DPC). The TCR sequence derives from a woman aged 45-60 years with alopecia areata. Some clones in this sample may be carry-over from other donors' samples. This chain links TRBV2 with TRBJ2-5; 7 nucleotides match TRBD1. The CDR3 DNA is TGTGCCAGCAAACAGGGGCAAGAGACCCAGTACTTC. It yields the protein CASKQGQETQYF.